This TCR beta chain was captured by sequencing in a study of blood T cell repertoires in COVID-19. Study-wide context: Whether acute or convalescent, the COVID-19 samples came from the United States, Italy and Spain. PBMCs, B-cell-depleted T cells, or T cells provided the cDNA or gDNA that made up the material.

Per the original methods: Counts of nucleated cells, estimated from reference gene primer amplification, were obtained. The repertoire was sequenced with immunoSEQ multiplex PCR; TCRdb's copy has only in-frame clones and lacks some. V, J and clone size are taken as reported in that table, and D and trimming were inferred from the DNA itself. The data contain a few hundred thousand clones, approximately 80% of them singletons. This clone was seen once. CDR1 and CDR2 from the germline V gene are LNHNV and YYDKDF (reference sequence). Deletions cut 11 bases from V and 2 bases from J, with 14 bases between. This CDR3 is built from 13 residues.

The J gene is TRBJ2-3, the V gene TRBV15; D perhaps matches TRBD2 (5 bases). The sequence was obtained from a man in his fifties or sixties with acute or convalescent COVID-19. The sample comprised peripheral blood. The CDR3 DNA follows: TGTGCCTCCGGACTCATGGACACAGATACGCAGTATTTT. Amino acid sequence: CASGLMDTDTQYF.